Reported below is one T cell receptor (beta chain). Its antigen is still unknown. Documented time point: late/post reinfection, 12 to 24 weeks after detection. TCR sequencing was done directly ex vivo on sorted cells, without expansion in vitro. Assay used: immunoSEQ multiplex PCR; TCRdb lists only in-frame clones, some missing. The top ten hold around 0.78% of the sample, which has about 46,000 clones, roughly 89% seen once. This CDR3 has 15 amino acids. In germline, CDR1 is SEHNR, CDR2 FQNEAQ (reference sequence). These data belong to a study of memory CD8 T cells in hepatitis C reinfection. Study-level findings and limits: Only 4 or 5 donors prevented definitive conclusions about public clonotypes.

The sequence was obtained from a man between 18 and 35 years old with hepatitis C virus infection. V gene TRBV7-9 combines with J gene TRBJ2-5; TRBD1 aligns across 11 bases. The J call may not be correct, given that the DNA end is closer to TRBJ2-7. Sequenced input: naive CD8+ T cells sorted from blood. The DNA of the CDR3 is TGTGCCAGCAGCGCCCCCGGGACAGGGGGGAGCGAGCAGTACTTC. This sequence encodes CASSAPGTGGSEQYF.